Listed here are 11 T cell receptor beta chains from one sample, sequenced in a study of blood T cell repertoires in COVID-19. The method was immunoSEQ multiplex PCR; TCRdb's version includes in-frame clones alone and lacks a portion of them. The sample shows some 120,000 clones, 90% of them seen only once. The specimen was peripheral blood. Source of these receptors: a man over 45 with active COVID-19.

V and J are TRBV27 and TRBJ1-2; tentatively, D is TRBD1 (6 bases). CDR1 and CDR2 (germline): MNHEY, SMNVEV (reference sequence). This CDR3 comprises 14 residues. V was pared by 0 bases and J by 7 bases, with 12 bases between. CDR3 protein: CASSLSQGISGYTF. The DNA of the CDR3 is TGTGCCAGCAGTTTATCGCAGGGGATAAGTGGCTACACCTTC.

The chain couples TRBV18 to TRBJ1-3; 9 nucleotides match TRBD1. The CDR3 contains 15 residues. V lost 2 bases and J lost 1; bases outside the gene matches: 0. CDR1 is KGHSH, CDR2 LQKENI, per germline. The CDR3 is CASSPGQGSGNTIYF. Here the CDR3 DNA reads TGTGCCAGCTCACCAGGACAGGGGTCTGGAAACACCATATATTTT.

This clone was seen only a few times. CDR3 region: CASSPGLAGSEQFF. Written as DNA, the CDR3 is TGTGCCAGCTCACCAGGGCTAGCAGGCAGTGAGCAGTTCTTC. This chain joins TRBV18 and TRBJ2-1; TRBD2 is a possible D gene (5 bases). Germline V gives CDR1 KGHSH, CDR2 LQKENI. The V gene lost 2 bases and the J gene lost 9 bases, with 14 bases spanning the gap. The CDR3 has 14 residues.

The gene calls are TRBV6-5 and TRBJ1-2; 7 positions agree with TRBD1. Trimming at V came to 9 bases and at J to 5 bases, leaving 6 bases not matched to a gene. The length of the CDR3 is 12 residues. CDR1 and CDR2 (germline): MNHEY, SVGAGI. The CDR3 nucleotides are TGTGCCAGTGACAGGGACGGGTATGGCTACACCTTC. Encoded protein: CASDRDGYGYTF.

V usage is TRBV7-6 and J usage is TRBJ2-1; a weak D match, TRBD2 (6 bases). The CDR3 runs 16 residues. Germline-derived CDR1 and CDR2 are SGHVS and FNYEAQ. Trimming took off 2 bases at V and 4 bases at J, with 15 bases between the two ends. The CDR3 protein is CASSLSGYGAYNEQFF. For the CDR3, the DNA is TGTGCCAGCAGCTTAAGCGGGTACGGGGCTTACAATGAGCAGTTCTTC.

V is TRBV18 and J is TRBJ1-4, with D perhaps TRBD1 (6 bases). This CDR3 comprises 18 residues. Trimming took 5 bases from V and 0 from J, leaving 19 bases between them. Germline V gene sequence: CDR1 KGHSH, CDR2 LQKENI. CDR3 region: CASSSRTDLTSTNEKLFF. CDR3 nucleotide sequence: TGTGCCAGCTCATCCAGGACAGATCTAACTTCAACTAATGAAAAACTGTTTTTT.

Comments on this clone: Other DNA sequences in the same sample also yield this CDR3. The chain has TRBV18 and TRBJ2-5; 9 bases map to TRBD1. Germline trimming cut 5 bases from V and 4 bases from J; bases unmatched to any gene: 5. Germline CDR1 and CDR2: KGHSH and LQKENI. This CDR3 region has 14 residues. The DNA of the CDR3 is TGTGCCAGCTCAGCCACAGGGGGCCTAGAGACCCAGTACTTC. Translated, it gives CASSATGGLETQYF.

The gene calls are TRBV24-1 and TRBJ2-3, with 10 bases identical to TRBD2. V shed 3 bases and J 4 bases; nucleotides not matched to a gene: 9. The CDR3 extends over 17 amino acids. Germline CDR1 reads KGHDR; CDR2 reads SFDVKD. CDR3 amino acids: CATSDEQREGPSDTQYF. The DNA of the CDR3 is TGTGCCACCAGTGATGAGCAGCGGGAGGGCCCATCAGATACGCAGTATTTT.

The gene calls are TRBV5-4 and TRBJ1-2; 9 nucleotides line up with TRBD1. Germline V gene data show CDR1 as SGHNT and CDR2 as YYREEE (reference sequence). With V trimmed by 3 bases and J by 2 bases, 2 bases remained unmatched. The CDR3 runs 14 residues. The CDR3 region has the DNA TGTGCCAGCAGCTGGGGGACAGGGAACTATGGCTACACCTTC. This encodes CASSWGTGNYGYTF.

The chain couples TRBV7-2 to TRBJ2-2; 12 bases line up with TRBD2. The V gene end was trimmed by 4 bases and the J gene end by 7 bases; junction bases not matched to a gene: 7. Germline V gene data show CDR1 as SGHTA and CDR2 as FQGNSA. CDR3 length: 16 amino acids. CDR3 sequence (DNA): TGTGCCAGCAGCTGGACTAGCGGGACCCTCGGCGGGGAGCTGTTTTTT. This codes for CASSWTSGTLGGELFF.

The chain has TRBV5-1 and TRBJ2-5; 10 bases agree with TRBD1. After removal of 0 bases from V and 5 bases from J, the junction contained 1 base not matched to a gene. The length of the CDR3 is 14 residues. Germline V gene lookup returns CDR1 SGHRS and CDR2 YFSETQ. This CDR3 is CASSLGQGAETQYF. CDR3 bases: TGCGCCAGCAGCTTGGGACAGGGGGCCGAGACCCAGTACTTC.